This T cell receptor beta chain emerged from a study of cytomegalovirus exposure and HLA in healthy donors. Overall study context: In terms of ancestry, the Caucasian-associated cluster contained 75% to 85% of the approximately 380 genotyped donors.

With respect to this clone: Its antigen is undetermined.

PCR was performed using 60 Vbeta and 13 Jbeta primers. Using immunoSEQ multiplex PCR, the repertoire was profiled, and TCRdb retains in-frame clones only, with some absent. The sample lists roughly 140,000 clones; over 75% were seen once. Regarding the study as a whole: Because they were indistinguishable, some V segments, including TRBV6-2 and TRBV6-3, were excluded.

Germline V gene sequence: CDR1 SNHLY, CDR2 FYNNEI. V gave up 4 bases and J gave up 7 bases; unmatched junction bases: 9. There are 16 residues in the CDR3. The clonotype comes from a man aged 25-45 years in good health and CMV-seropositive. The V and J genes are TRBV2 and TRBJ2-1; 11 bases are a match to TRBD2. What was sequenced was PBMCs. DNA for the CDR3: TGTGCCAGCAGTGGACCTAGCGGGAGGTCGATTAATGAGCAGTTCTTC. Protein product: CASSGPSGRSINEQFF.